The rows below give T cell receptor beta chains drawn from one sample of a study of cytomegalovirus exposure and HLA in healthy donors. Sequencing was performed with immunoSEQ multiplex PCR; in TCRdb, only in-frame clones are kept and a portion is missing. Of roughly 130,000 clones listed, approximately 86% are singletons. Input material: PBMCs. The receptors derive from a woman between 35 and 50 years old in good health and CMV-seronegative. Each CDR3 is given with its conserved first and last residue. Each record gives: D gene, J gene, V gene, clone size, CDR3 protein, CDR3 DNA. A D gene is named only where the DNA matches it firmly. Where a row states a size, it is once, few, many or the class of an expanded clone; other rows omit it.

d_gene: .; j_gene: TRBJ2-1; v_gene: TRBV30; abundance: .; CDR3aa: CAWSSGGNEQFF; CDR3nt: TGTGCCTGGAGTTCCGGTGGTAATGAGCAGTTCTTC
d_gene: TRBD1; j_gene: TRBJ1-3; v_gene: TRBV2; abundance: .; CDR3aa: CASSGAQQGPTIYF; CDR3nt: TGTGCCAGCAGTGGGGCCCAACAGGGGCCCACCATATATTTT
d_gene: .; j_gene: TRBJ2-7; v_gene: TRBV6-6; abundance: once; CDR3aa: CASSGQNLYEQYF; CDR3nt: TGTGCCAGCAGCGGACAGAACCTCTACGAGCAGTACTTC
d_gene: .; j_gene: TRBJ2-7; v_gene: TRBV20-1; abundance: .; CDR3aa: CSARFSGRQYF; CDR3nt: TGCAGTGCTCGCTTCAGTGGGAGACAGTACTTC
d_gene: TRBD2; j_gene: TRBJ2-7; v_gene: TRBV7-2; abundance: .; CDR3aa: CASSFSGTAYEQYF; CDR3nt: TGTGCCAGCAGCTTTAGCGGGACGGCCTACGAGCAGTACTTC
d_gene: TRBD1; j_gene: TRBJ1-1; v_gene: TRBV2; abundance: .; CDR3aa: CASSLQGSNTEAFF; CDR3nt: TGTGCCAGCAGCTTACAGGGGAGCAACACTGAAGCTTTCTTT
d_gene: .; j_gene: TRBJ2-2; v_gene: TRBV10-1; abundance: .; CDR3aa: CASSEAGTGEGLLAGELFF; CDR3nt: TGCGCCAGCAGTGAAGCCGGAACGGGGGAAGGTCTGCTTGCCGGGGAGCTGTTTTTT
d_gene: TRBD2; j_gene: TRBJ2-7; v_gene: TRBV7-9; abundance: .; CDR3aa: CASSLGLAGGPTSYEQYF; CDR3nt: TGTGCCAGCAGCTTAGGACTAGCGGGAGGACCTACCTCCTACGAGCAGTACTTC
d_gene: .; j_gene: TRBJ1-1; v_gene: TRBV7-9; abundance: .; CDR3aa: CASSLRSRDTEAFF; CDR3nt: TGTGCCAGCAGCTTAAGGTCCAGGGACACTGAAGCTTTCTTT
d_gene: TRBD2; j_gene: TRBJ2-5; v_gene: TRBV4-3; abundance: .; CDR3aa: CASSRLAGEETQYF; CDR3nt: TGCGCCAGCAGCCGGCTAGCGGGCGAAGAGACCCAGTACTTC
d_gene: TRBD1; j_gene: TRBJ2-4; v_gene: TRBV18; abundance: .; CDR3aa: CASSPGQLNIQYF; CDR3nt: TGTGCCAGCTCACCGGGACAGTTAAACATTCAGTACTTC
d_gene: TRBD2; j_gene: TRBJ2-3; v_gene: TRBV2; abundance: .; CDR3aa: CASTWGGSTDTQYF; CDR3nt: TGTGCCAGCACCTGGGGGGGGTCCACAGATACGCAGTATTTT
d_gene: TRBD1; j_gene: TRBJ2-7; v_gene: TRBV7-9; abundance: .; CDR3aa: CASSHLGQGVYEQYF; CDR3nt: TGTGCCAGCAGCCACCTGGGACAGGGTGTCTACGAGCAGTACTTC
d_gene: TRBD1; j_gene: TRBJ2-7; v_gene: TRBV5-1; abundance: once; CDR3aa: CASSLSIQGANYEQYF; CDR3nt: TGCGCCAGCAGCTTGTCTATACAGGGGGCCAACTACGAGCAGTACTTC
d_gene: TRBD2; j_gene: TRBJ2-2; v_gene: TRBV5-1; abundance: few; CDR3aa: CASSSTSGNTGELFF; CDR3nt: TGCGCCAGCAGCTCCACTAGCGGGAACACCGGGGAGCTGTTTTTT
d_gene: TRBD2; j_gene: TRBJ2-7; v_gene: TRBV30; abundance: .; CDR3aa: CAWSVLAGSEQYF; CDR3nt: TGTGCCTGGAGTGTACTAGCGGGTAGCGAGCAGTACTTC
d_gene: .; j_gene: TRBJ2-3; v_gene: TRBV18; abundance: .; CDR3aa: CASSLRAGDTQYF; CDR3nt: TGTGCCAGCTCCCTTCGCGCCGGGGATACGCAGTATTTT
d_gene: .; j_gene: TRBJ2-7; v_gene: TRBV23-1; abundance: .; CDR3aa: CASSRQEGTDEQYF; CDR3nt: TGCGCCAGCAGTAGACAGGAAGGGACGGACGAGCAGTACTTC
d_gene: TRBD1; j_gene: TRBJ1-5; v_gene: TRBV28; abundance: .; CDR3aa: CAIQGQDQPQHF; CDR3nt: TGTGCTATACAGGGGCAGGATCAGCCCCAGCATTTT
d_gene: .; j_gene: TRBJ2-1; v_gene: TRBV11-2; abundance: .; CDR3aa: CASSLLADSYNEQFF; CDR3nt: TGTGCCAGCAGCTTATTAGCGGACTCCTACAATGAGCAGTTCTTC
d_gene: TRBD2; j_gene: TRBJ2-3; v_gene: TRBV7-9; abundance: .; CDR3aa: CASSTAREYRSTDTQYF; CDR3nt: TGTGCCAGCTCTACCGCGCGGGAGTATCGTAGCACAGATACGCAGTATTTT
d_gene: .; j_gene: TRBJ2-4; v_gene: TRBV27; abundance: .; CDR3aa: CASSLGQGKNIQYF; CDR3nt: TGTGCCAGCAGTTTAGGGCAGGGGAAAAACATTCAGTACTTC
d_gene: TRBD2; j_gene: TRBJ2-7; v_gene: TRBV28; abundance: .; CDR3aa: CASSDLSRGSSYEQYF; CDR3nt: TGTGCCAGCAGTGACCTCTCTCGCGGGAGTAGCTACGAGCAGTACTTC
d_gene: .; j_gene: TRBJ2-6; v_gene: TRBV11-3; abundance: .; CDR3aa: CASSPDTRDKLSGANVLTF; CDR3nt: TGTGCCAGCAGCCCAGATACCCGGGACAAATTGTCAGGGGCCAACGTCCTGACTTTC
d_gene: .; j_gene: TRBJ2-1; v_gene: TRBV7-9; abundance: .; CDR3aa: CSSSLLWGEGDNEQFF; CDR3nt: TGTTCCAGCAGCTTATTGTGGGGGGAAGGGGACAATGAGCAGTTCTTC
d_gene: .; j_gene: TRBJ1-2; v_gene: TRBV7-8; abundance: .; CDR3aa: CASSLGGSLANYGYTF; CDR3nt: TGTGCCAGCAGCTTAGGGGGCAGCTTAGCTAACTATGGCTACACCTTC
d_gene: .; j_gene: TRBJ2-1; v_gene: TRBV25-1; abundance: .; CDR3aa: CASGERAGSSYNEQFF; CDR3nt: TGTGCCAGTGGGGAGCGGGCGGGAAGCTCCTACAATGAGCAGTTCTTC
d_gene: TRBD2; j_gene: TRBJ2-3; v_gene: TRBV5-1; abundance: .; CDR3aa: CASSFGGLAFDTQYF; CDR3nt: TGCGCCAGCAGCTTTGGGGGACTAGCATTTGATACGCAGTATTTT
d_gene: TRBD2; j_gene: TRBJ2-2; v_gene: TRBV7-2; abundance: .; CDR3aa: CASSSRGAGYTGELFF; CDR3nt: TGTGCCAGCAGCTCCCGGGGAGCGGGATACACCGGGGAGCTGTTTTTT
d_gene: TRBD1; j_gene: TRBJ2-1; v_gene: TRBV9; abundance: .; CDR3aa: CASSVGQGNEQFF; CDR3nt: TGTGCCAGCAGCGTAGGACAGGGCAATGAGCAGTTCTTC
d_gene: .; j_gene: TRBJ2-7; v_gene: TRBV11-2; abundance: .; CDR3aa: CASSPGLAYEQYF; CDR3nt: TGTGCCAGCAGCCCGGGACTCGCCTACGAGCAGTACTTC
d_gene: .; j_gene: TRBJ1-2; v_gene: TRBV5-6; abundance: .; CDR3aa: CASHGTGREGYGYTF; CDR3nt: TGTGCCAGCCACGGAACAGGGCGTGAGGGCTATGGCTACACCTTC
d_gene: TRBD2; j_gene: TRBJ2-1; v_gene: TRBV29-1; abundance: once; CDR3aa: CSAWGLAGGNEQFF; CDR3nt: TGCAGCGCATGGGGACTAGCGGGGGGGAATGAGCAGTTCTTC